This entry lists 24 T cell receptor beta chains sequenced from one sample in a study of CD8 T cells in Susac syndrome. cDNA came from around 0.54 to 1 ug RNA primed by random hexamers. Each CDR3 protein gets one entry after TCRdb re-called the immunoSEQ multiplex PCR reads with MiXCR. The sample includes some 180,000 distinct CDR3 sequences, around 96% of them seen just once. Material: CD4+ T cells from PBMCs. The receptor source for this set is a human donor in good health.

The V gene is TRBV20-1, the J gene TRBJ2-3; D remains unclear. Germline lookup yields CDR1 DFQATT and CDR2 SNEGSKA (reference sequence). The CDR3 length is 14 residues. Trimming shortened V by 0 bases and J by 4 bases, and 11 bases separated the two germline ends. CDR3 amino acids: CSARDTVSPDTQYF. In DNA form, the CDR3 reads TGCAGTGCTAGAGATACAGTGAGTCCAGATACGCAGTATTTT.

This chain joins TRBV29-1 and TRBJ1-2; 7 bases are shared with TRBD1. CDR1 is SQVTM and CDR2 is ANQGSEA in the germline V gene. There are 14 residues in the CDR3. The CDR3 nucleotides read TGCGCTGGGAAGGGGGCTACAAATATTGATGGCTACACCTTC. This encodes CAGKGATNIDGYTF.

The rearrangement links TRBV3-1 to TRBJ1-2; the D gene is possibly TRBD1 (5 bases). Trimming stripped 4 bases from V and 4 bases from J, with 10 bases between. The V gene's germline CDR1 is LGHDT and CDR2 YNNKEL (reference sequence). The CDR3 extends over 13 amino acids. CDR3 bases: TGTGCCAGCAGCCTTAGAGGGGCCTATGGCTACACCTTC. This gives the protein CASSLRGAYGYTF. Drawing the rest from reference TRBV3-1 and TRBJ1-2, the complete variable domain is DTAVSQTPKYLVTQMGNDKSIKCEQNLGHDTMYWYKQDSKKFLKIMFSYNNKELIINETVPNRFSPKSPDKAHLNLHINSLELGDSAVYFCASSLRGAYGYTFGSGTRLTVV.

The rearrangement joins TRBV9 to TRBJ2-1, with 9 bases aligning to TRBD2. V was pared by 3 bases and J by 1 base, with 2 bases of the junction left unmatched. Per germline, CDR1 SGDLS and CDR2 YYNGEE. The CDR3 loop spans 15 amino acids. CDR3 DNA sequence: TGTGCCAGCAGCGGGGGACTAGCATCCTACAATGAGCAGTTCTTC. Translated, it gives CASSGGLASYNEQFF.

The V and J genes are TRBV27 and TRBJ2-2; TRBD1 might be the D (6 bases). This CDR3 is built from 16 residues. Trimming took 1 base from V and 4 from J, leaving 13 bases between them. Germline lookup yields CDR1 MNHEY and CDR2 SMNVEV (reference sequence). CDR3 nucleotides: TGTGCCAGCAGTTTATGGGGGACAAAGAGCACCGGGGAGCTGTTTTTT. Its protein product is CASSLWGTKSTGELFF.

The rearrangement joins TRBV30 to TRBJ2-4; possible D gene TRBD2, 6 bases. The V gene lost 0 bases and the J gene lost 2 bases, with 17 bases spanning the gap. The length of the CDR3 is 17 residues. The germline V gene encodes CDR1 GTSNPN and CDR2 SVGIG (reference sequence). The CDR3 DNA follows: TGTGCCTGGAGTGTACGAGGGTTAGCGGAGACCAAAAACATTCAGTACTTC. Protein product: CAWSVRGLAETKNIQYF.

V gene TRBV29-1 combines with J gene TRBJ1-1, with D maybe TRBD1 (6 bases). Looked up from germline, CDR1 is SQVTM and CDR2 is ANQGSEA. CDR3 length: 13 residues. V was pared by 6 bases and J by 1 base, with 12 bases between. As DNA, the CDR3 is TGCAGCGTCCCGGGACACCCGAACACTGAAGCTTTCTTT. It codes for CSVPGHPNTEAFF. Using reference TRBV29-1 and TRBJ1-1 for the parts outside the CDR3, the full variable domain is SAVISQKPSRDICQRGTSLTIQCQVDSQVTMMFWYRQQPGQSLTLIATANQGSEATYESGFVIDKFPISRPNLTFSTLTVSNMSPEDSSIYLCSVPGHPNTEAFFGQGTRLTVV.

The rearrangement links TRBV2 to TRBJ2-6; D is unclear. The CDR3 extends over 15 amino acids. Germline V lookup: CDR1 SNHLY, CDR2 FYNNEI. V lost 8 bases and J 4 bases, leaving 15 bases between the germline ends. The CDR3 DNA reads as TGTGCCAGCGCTCGTGGGCCGCCAGGGGCCAACGTCCTGACTTTC. Translated: CASARGPPGANVLTF. Looking up the rest from reference TRBV2 and TRBJ2-6 gives the full variable domain: EPEVTQTPSHQVTQMGQEVILRCVPISNHLYFYWYRQILGQKVEFLVSFYNNEISEKSEIFDDQFSVERPDGSNFTLKIRSTKLEDSAMYFCASARGPPGANVLTFGAGSRLTVL.

This chain connects TRBV29-1 to TRBJ1-1, with D hard to call. Deletions cut 4 bases from V and 13 bases from J, with 19 bases between. Per germline, CDR1 SQVTM and CDR2 ANQGSEA. This CDR3 comprises 12 residues. The CDR3 loop is CSVVGNKFWVFF. CDR3 DNA sequence: TGCAGCGTTGTGGGGAATAAGTTCTGGGTTTTCTTT.

The V and J genes are TRBV27 and TRBJ2-6, with TRBD1 matching over 12 bases. This CDR3 contains 18 residues. With V trimmed by 8 bases and J by 1 base, 9 bases remained unmatched. CDR1 is MNHEY and CDR2 is SMNVEV in the germline V gene (reference sequence). The CDR3 sequence is CASARDRGQGSGANVLTF. The CDR3 bases are TGTGCCAGCGCCCGGGACAGGGGGCAAGGTTCTGGGGCCAACGTCCTGACTTTC.

The chain recombines TRBV19 with TRBJ2-6; unclear D gene. Deletions cut 4 bases from V and 1 base from J, with 11 bases between. The CDR3 sequence is 16 residues long. The V gene's germline CDR1 is LNHDA and CDR2 SQIVND (reference sequence). This CDR3 reads CASSTWTSSGANVLTF. The CDR3 DNA follows: TGTGCCAGTAGTACTTGGACGTCTTCTGGGGCCAACGTCCTGACTTTC.

The chain joins TRBV20-1 to TRBJ2-3; a possible D gene is TRBD2 (5 bases). The length of the CDR3 is 14 residues. Germline CDR1 reads DFQATT; CDR2 reads SNEGSKA (reference sequence). V lost 3 bases, J lost 6 bases, and 16 bases lay in between. The CDR3 sequence: CSASEGRGSDTQYF. CDR3 nucleotides: TGCAGTGCTAGTGAAGGGAGAGGTTCGGATACGCAGTATTTT.

The rearrangement links TRBV29-1 to TRBJ2-3, with 12 bases lining up with TRBD2. Per the germline V gene, CDR1 is SQVTM and CDR2 is ANQGSEA. With V trimmed by 7 bases and J by 4 bases, 9 bases remained unmatched. The CDR3 contains 15 residues. The CDR3 sequence: CSAGGLAGGSDTQYF. In DNA form, the CDR3 reads TGCAGCGCCGGAGGGCTAGCGGGAGGGTCAGATACGCAGTATTTT.

The V call is TRBV20-1, the J call TRBJ1-5; D is unresolved. V lost 6 bases and J 4 bases, leaving 16 bases between the germline ends. Germline V gene lookup returns CDR1 DFQATT and CDR2 SNEGSKA (reference sequence). The CDR3 contains 14 residues. The CDR3 nucleotides are TGCAGTGCCACGCTCCCCGTGGATAATCAGCCCCAGCATTTT. This translates into CSATLPVDNQPQHF.

The V call is TRBV20-1, the J call TRBJ2-1; maybe TRBD1 (6 bases). V was cut by 1 base and J by 0 bases, with 10 bases left in between. This CDR3 comprises 15 residues. CDR1 and CDR2 from the germline V gene are DFQATT and SNEGSKA (reference sequence). CDR3 region: CSARGTESSYNEQFF. CDR3 coding DNA: TGCAGTGCTAGAGGGACAGAGAGCTCCTACAATGAGCAGTTCTTC.

V is TRBV15 and J is TRBJ2-7, with D possibly matching TRBD2 (6 bases). In germline, CDR1 is LNHNV, CDR2 YYDKDF (reference sequence). V dropped 3 bases and J dropped 10 bases, with 16 bases sitting between them. This CDR3 is 13 amino acids long. The CDR3 here is CATSSRDSSPQYF. The CDR3 coding sequence is TGTGCCACCAGCAGCCGGGACTCCAGTCCCCAGTACTTC.

The V call is TRBV12-3 or TRBV12-4, the J call TRBJ2-3, with D tentatively TRBD2 (5 bases). The CDR3 extends over 15 amino acids. Trimming left V 6 bases short and J 0 bases short, with 13 bases between. This CDR3 reads CASRRTSPSTDTQYF. The CDR3 nucleotides read TGTGCCAGCAGGAGGACTTCCCCTAGCACAGATACGCAGTATTTT.

The chain is built from TRBV28 and TRBJ2-1; TRBD1 might be the D (5 bases). Trimming removed 3 bases at V and 12 bases at J, with 9 bases between. This CDR3 has 11 residues. Per the germline V gene, CDR1 is MDHEN and CDR2 is SYDVKM. The CDR3 here is CASSLARGQFF. As DNA, the CDR3 is TGTGCCAGCAGTTTGGCTAGGGGGCAGTTCTTC.

The chain carries TRBV18 and TRBJ1-5; D is uncertain. Between the trimmed V and J ends, which lost 5 bases and 0 bases, there was a span of 8 bases. Germline V gene lookup returns CDR1 KGHSH and CDR2 LQKENI. The CDR3 extends over 14 amino acids. The chain's CDR3 is CASSGPHSNQPQHF. The DNA for the CDR3 is TGTGCCAGCTCAGGGCCGCATAGCAATCAGCCCCAGCATTTT.

V is TRBV3-1 and J is TRBJ2-3; D might be TRBD1 (6 bases). There are 16 residues in the CDR3. Germline CDR1 LGHDT, CDR2 YNNKEL (reference sequence). Deletions cut 4 bases from V and 0 bases from J, with 14 bases between. The CDR3 region is CASSRERDTSTDTQYF. The DNA for the CDR3 is TGTGCCAGCAGCCGGGAAAGGGACACCAGCACAGATACGCAGTATTTT.

This sequence joins TRBV2 and TRBJ2-3, with 9 bases that match TRBD1. The CDR3 contains 15 residues. Germline V lookup: CDR1 SNHLY, CDR2 FYNNEI. The ends lost 6 bases at V and 6 bases at J; junction bases unmatched: 10. The CDR3, as DNA: TGTGCCAGCAGCTACCGGGACAGGGTTAAGGATACGCAGTATTTT. This codes for CASSYRDRVKDTQYF.

This chain uses TRBV14 with TRBJ2-1; weak D call: TRBD1 (6 bases). Trimming took 0 bases from V and 12 from J, leaving 15 bases between them. This CDR3 region has 14 residues. In germline, CDR1 is SGHDN, CDR2 FVKESK. The chain's CDR3 is CASSQDRQGIGQFF. The CDR3 region has the DNA TGTGCCAGCAGCCAAGATCGCCAGGGGATAGGGCAGTTCTTC.

This clonotype has a single count. This chain connects TRBV5-1 to TRBJ2-5; D tentatively fits TRBD1 or TRBD2 (5 bases each). With 4 bases removed from V and 2 bases from J, the gap between germline ends came to 18 bases. The germline CDR1 and CDR2 sequences are SGHRS and YFSETQ. The CDR3 is 16 amino acids. The CDR3 DNA is TGCGCCAGCAGCCCCCGGGCAGGGACGCAGCAAGAGACCCAGTACTTC. Protein product: CASSPRAGTQQETQYF.

The chain links TRBV18 to TRBJ1-1; D is unclear. Trimming left V 1 base short and J 3 bases short, with 9 bases between. The CDR3 spans 14 residues. The germline V gene has CDR1 KGHSH and CDR2 LQKENI. The CDR3: CASSPQSGDTEAFF. In DNA form, the CDR3 reads TGTGCCAGCTCACCACAGAGCGGGGACACTGAAGCTTTCTTT.